This TCR beta chain was obtained from a study of blood T cell repertoires in COVID-19 (dated by TCRdb to the early 2020s). Context from the whole study: Collaborator samples came from the United States, Italy and Spain and covered acute and convalescent phases of COVID-19. The dataset comprised deeply sampled blood TCRbeta repertoires from subjects exposed to, actively infected with, or recovered from COVID-19. Nearly every sample came with metadata listing a de-identified subject ID, COVID-19 status, age in years and sex. The prospective study material was composed of cDNA or gDNA derived from T cells, B-cell-depleted T cells, or PBMCs. The repertoires were released in a freely available public database meant as a resource for research on the immune response to SARS-CoV-2. Samples were obtained from the ongoing ImmuneRACE study (first 160 participants) and from about 1,300 subjects provided by 6 global collaborators. Where available, HLA class I and class II types were taken from metadata supplied by the sample provider and were not determined by assay-based typing. General conclusions and limits of the study: The quantity of clinical and demographic metadata differed by source and by participant and was supplied without curation.

TCRbeta CDR3 regions were amplified from genomic DNA by means of the immunoSEQ Assay, a bias-controlled multiplex PCR. The paper's processing steps were these. Nucleated cell counts per sample were estimated from amplification of reference gene primers within the assay. Sequence reads were collapsed and filtered to measure the absolute abundance of every unique TCRbeta CDR3 rearrangement. For each sample, productive Simpson clonality was calculated by taking the square root of Simpson's diversity index across productive rearrangements. Imported from immuneACCESS, the table was reduced by TCRdb to in-frame sequences with V and J called. These copies leave out some clones; in studies compared against another copy, an unresolved V gene accounts for under half, and the cause of the remainder is not known. From that table come the V and J calls and clone size; the DNA was used to work out D and trimming. In this sample the table shows a few hundred thousand clones, roughly 83% of which occur a single time. The biggest ten clones account for 3.5% to 5.5% of the sample.

CDR1 SGHTS and CDR2 YDEGEE were looked up in the germline V gene. Its CDR3 holds 15 amino acids, cysteine through phenylalanine. CDR3 DNA only is kept here, 45 bases in frame from base 1. Trimming at the junction amounts to 0 bases on V and 13 bases on J, and the germline ends lie 17 bases apart. A second Seattle source provided samples from volunteer blood donors who had recovered from COVID-19. The collaborating institutions used their own protocols to collect whole blood in K2EDTA tubes. Collaborator samples were shipped for TCRbeta analysis as frozen whole blood, isolated PBMCs, or DNA extracted from either sample type. Note on this clone: The clone's antigen remains unknown. It has no much larger one-base neighbor in the sample; base qualities were not kept.

Sequences were obtained from peripheral blood. The sequence links TRBV5-8 to TRBJ2-6, and perhaps TRBD2 as D gene, on 7 matching bases. The source of this sequence is a man in his sixties who had recovered from COVID-19. The CDR3 reads as follows: CASSLVVGGAFVLTF. The DNA sequence is TGTGCCAGCAGCTTGGTTGTAGGGGGGGCGTTTGTCCTGACTTTC.